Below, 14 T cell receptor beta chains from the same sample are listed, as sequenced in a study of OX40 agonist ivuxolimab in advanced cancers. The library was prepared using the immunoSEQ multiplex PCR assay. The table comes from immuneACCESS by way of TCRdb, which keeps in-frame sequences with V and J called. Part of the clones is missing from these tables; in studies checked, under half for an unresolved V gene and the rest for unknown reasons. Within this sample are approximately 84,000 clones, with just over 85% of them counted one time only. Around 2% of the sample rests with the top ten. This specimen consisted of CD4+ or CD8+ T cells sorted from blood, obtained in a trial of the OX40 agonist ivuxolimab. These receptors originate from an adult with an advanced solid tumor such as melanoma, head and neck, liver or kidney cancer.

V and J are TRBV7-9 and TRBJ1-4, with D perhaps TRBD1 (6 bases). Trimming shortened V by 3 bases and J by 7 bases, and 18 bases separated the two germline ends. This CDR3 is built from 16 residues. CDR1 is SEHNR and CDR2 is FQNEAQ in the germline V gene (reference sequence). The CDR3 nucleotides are TGTGCCAGCAGCTTCATGGGGGGGCTAGTGGGTGAAAAACTGTTTTTT. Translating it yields CASSFMGGLVGEKLFF.

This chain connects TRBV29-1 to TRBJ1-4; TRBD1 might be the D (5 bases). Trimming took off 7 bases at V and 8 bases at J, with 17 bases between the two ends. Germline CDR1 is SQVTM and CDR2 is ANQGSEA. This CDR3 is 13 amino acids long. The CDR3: CSATGGQEEKLFF. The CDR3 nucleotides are TGCAGCGCTACAGGAGGGCAGGAGGAAAAACTGTTTTTT.

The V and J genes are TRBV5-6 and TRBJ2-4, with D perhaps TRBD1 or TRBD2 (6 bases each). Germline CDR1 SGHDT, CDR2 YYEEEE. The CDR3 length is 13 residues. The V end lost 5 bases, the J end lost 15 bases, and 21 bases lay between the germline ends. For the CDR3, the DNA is TGTGCCAGCAGTAAAGACTCGCGGGACATCTTGTACTTC. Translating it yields CASSKDSRDILYF. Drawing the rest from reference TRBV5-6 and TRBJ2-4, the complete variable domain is DAGVTQSPTHLIKTRGQQVTLRCSPKSGHDTVSWYQQALGQGPQFIFQYYEEEERQRGNFPDRFSGHQFPNYSSELNVNALLLGDSALYLCASSKDSRDILYFGAGTRLSVL.

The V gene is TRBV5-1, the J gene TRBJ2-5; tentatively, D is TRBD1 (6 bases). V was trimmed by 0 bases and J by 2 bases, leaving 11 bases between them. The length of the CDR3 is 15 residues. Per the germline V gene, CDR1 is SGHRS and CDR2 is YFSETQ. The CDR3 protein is CASSLGQDRQETQYF. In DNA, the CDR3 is TGCGCCAGCAGCTTGGGCCAGGACAGACAAGAGACCCAGTACTTC.

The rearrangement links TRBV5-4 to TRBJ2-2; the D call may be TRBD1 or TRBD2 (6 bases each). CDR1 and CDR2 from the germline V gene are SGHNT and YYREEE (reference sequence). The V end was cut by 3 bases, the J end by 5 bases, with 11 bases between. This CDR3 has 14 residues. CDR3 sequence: CASSSPGATGELFF. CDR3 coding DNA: TGTGCCAGCAGCTCACCGGGGGCGACCGGGGAGCTGTTTTTT.

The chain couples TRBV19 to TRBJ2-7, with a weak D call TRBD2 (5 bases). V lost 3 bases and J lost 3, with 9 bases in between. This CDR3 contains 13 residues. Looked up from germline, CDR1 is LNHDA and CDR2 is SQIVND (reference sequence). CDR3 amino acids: CASSIGGNYEQYF. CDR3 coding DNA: TGTGCCAGTAGTATCGGAGGTAACTACGAGCAGTACTTC.

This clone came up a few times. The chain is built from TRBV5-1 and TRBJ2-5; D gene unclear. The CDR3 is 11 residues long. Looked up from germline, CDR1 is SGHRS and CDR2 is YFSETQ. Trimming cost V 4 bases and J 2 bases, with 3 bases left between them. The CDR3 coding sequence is TGCGCCAGCAGCCGTCAAGAGACCCAGTACTTC. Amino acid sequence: CASSRQETQYF.

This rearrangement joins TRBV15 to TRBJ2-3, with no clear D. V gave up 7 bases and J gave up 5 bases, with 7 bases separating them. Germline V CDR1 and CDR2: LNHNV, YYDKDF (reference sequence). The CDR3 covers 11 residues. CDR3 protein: CATTNEDTQYF. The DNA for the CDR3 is TGTGCCACCACAAACGAAGATACGCAGTATTTT.

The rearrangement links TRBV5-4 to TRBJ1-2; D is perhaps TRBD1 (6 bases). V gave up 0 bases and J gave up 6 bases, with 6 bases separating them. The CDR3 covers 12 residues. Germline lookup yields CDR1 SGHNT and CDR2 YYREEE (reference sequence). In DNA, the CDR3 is TGTGCCAGCAGCTTGGACAGGGATGGCTACACCTTC. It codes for CASSLDRDGYTF.

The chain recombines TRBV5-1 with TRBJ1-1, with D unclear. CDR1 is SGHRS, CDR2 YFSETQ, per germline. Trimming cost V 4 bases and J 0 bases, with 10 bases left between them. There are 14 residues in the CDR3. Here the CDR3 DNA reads TGCGCCAGCAGCCAGCAAGGGCTGAACACTGAAGCTTTCTTT. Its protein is CASSQQGLNTEAFF.

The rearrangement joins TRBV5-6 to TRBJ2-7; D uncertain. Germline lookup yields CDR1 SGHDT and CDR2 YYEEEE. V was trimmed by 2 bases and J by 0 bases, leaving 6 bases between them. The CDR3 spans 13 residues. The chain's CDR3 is CASSFDLSYEQYF. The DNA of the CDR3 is TGTGCCAGCAGCTTTGATCTCTCCTACGAGCAGTACTTC.

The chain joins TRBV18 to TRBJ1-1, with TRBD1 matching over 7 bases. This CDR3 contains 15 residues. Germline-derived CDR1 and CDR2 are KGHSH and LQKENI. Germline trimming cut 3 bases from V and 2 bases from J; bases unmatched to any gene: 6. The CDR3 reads CASSPNTGDNTEAFF. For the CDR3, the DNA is TGTGCCAGCTCACCGAATACAGGGGACAACACTGAAGCTTTCTTT. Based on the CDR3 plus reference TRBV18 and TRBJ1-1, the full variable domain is NAGVMQNPRHLVRRRGQEARLRCSPMKGHSHVYWYRQLPEEGLKFMVYLQKENIIDESGMPKERFSAEFPKEGPSILRIQQVVRGDSAAYFCASSPNTGDNTEAFFGQGTRLTVV.

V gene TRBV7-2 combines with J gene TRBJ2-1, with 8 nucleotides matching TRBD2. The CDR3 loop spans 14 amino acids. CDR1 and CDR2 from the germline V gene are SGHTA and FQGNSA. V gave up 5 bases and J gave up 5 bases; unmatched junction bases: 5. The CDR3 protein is CASSPTSGNNEQFF. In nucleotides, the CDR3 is TGTGCCAGCAGCCCAACTAGCGGCAACAATGAGCAGTTCTTC.

The CDR3 DNA sequence: TGCGCCAGCAGCTCGTCACGAAGGGGCACTGAAGCTTTCTTT. It encodes CASSSSRRGTEAFF. The chain carries TRBV5-1 and TRBJ1-1; possible D gene TRBD1, 5 bases. The ends were cut back, 3 bases at V and 4 bases at J, with 13 bases in the middle. Germline V gene lookup returns CDR1 SGHRS and CDR2 YFSETQ. The CDR3 has 14 residues.